This entry lists 21 T cell receptor beta chains sequenced from one sample in a study of PD-L1 blockade in urothelial cancer. The table came from immunoSEQ multiplex PCR; TCRdb's copy has only in-frame clones and leaves some out. The sample consists of 70,000 to 100,000 clones, roughly 84% of them appearing once. The sample's time point: pretreatment peripheral blood. This specimen was PBMCs, taken around atezolizumab (anti-PD-L1) treatment. The receptors originated from a man aged 55 to 70 with urothelial cancer.

The chain joins TRBV6-6 to TRBJ1-5, with a weak D call TRBD1 (5 bases). Germline CDR1 MNHNY, CDR2 SVGAGI (reference sequence). The V gene lost 6 bases and the J gene lost 0 bases, with 12 bases spanning the gap. The CDR3 has 15 residues. The CDR3 loop reads CASRPAGISNQPQHF. The CDR3 bases are TGTGCCAGCAGGCCTGCAGGGATTAGCAATCAGCCCCAGCATTTT.

The chain is built from TRBV5-1 and TRBJ2-5, with 14 nucleotides matching TRBD2. V was clipped by 4 bases and J by 5 bases; unmatched bases: 4. This CDR3 contains 15 residues. Germline CDR1 SGHRS, CDR2 YFSETQ. The CDR3 DNA is TGCGCCAGCAGCCACGGGACTAGCGGGAGTGAGACCCAGTACTTC. This sequence encodes CASSHGTSGSETQYF.

The chain couples TRBV5-6 to TRBJ2-1; 10 bases agree with TRBD1. V shed 0 bases, J shed 10 bases, and the junction held 4 bases outside the gene matches. This CDR3 contains 14 residues. Germline CDR1 SGHDT, CDR2 YYEEEE. CDR3 coding DNA: TGTGCCAGCAGCTTGGGGACAGGGGGAGGGGAGCAGTTCTTC. Protein product: CASSLGTGGGEQFF.

The chain is built from TRBV19 and TRBJ1-2; D is perhaps TRBD1 (6 bases). V lost 5 bases and J 2 bases, leaving 12 bases between the germline ends. The CDR3 is 14 amino acids. Germline V gene lookup returns CDR1 LNHDA and CDR2 SQIVND (reference sequence). The CDR3 nucleotides read TGTGCCAGTAGTTATCGACAGGTCAACTATGGCTACACCTTC. It is translated as CASSYRQVNYGYTF.

The rearrangement links TRBV18 to TRBJ2-1, with a tentative D call TRBD2 (6 bases). Per germline, CDR1 KGHSH and CDR2 LQKENI. The CDR3 is 14 residues long. V was trimmed by 5 bases and J by 4 bases, leaving 12 bases between them. CDR3 bases: TGTGCCAGCTCATCCGGGACTTCTTACAATGAGCAGTTCTTC. As protein: CASSSGTSYNEQFF.

The J gene is TRBJ2-2, the V gene TRBV4-1; 9 nucleotides match TRBD2. CDR3 length equals 18 residues. V shed 3 bases, J shed 4 bases, and the junction held 12 bases outside the gene matches. The germline CDR1 and CDR2 sequences are MGHRA and YSYEKL. The CDR3 DNA follows: TGCGCCAGCAGCCATGGTCCCCTCCAGCGGGAGGTCACCGGGGAGCTGTTTTTT. This translates into CASSHGPLQREVTGELFF.

The chain has TRBV27 and TRBJ2-5, with 11 bases identical to TRBD2. The CDR3 runs 20 residues. The ends lost 2 bases at V and 4 bases at J; junction bases unmatched: 18. CDR1 is MNHEY, CDR2 SMNVEV, per germline (reference sequence). CDR3 sequence: CASSLGNPGTRTSGRETQYF. CDR3 nucleotide sequence: TGTGCCAGCAGTTTAGGAAACCCCGGGACAAGAACTAGCGGGAGAGAGACCCAGTACTTC.

The rearrangement joins TRBV7-3 to TRBJ2-5, with D possibly being TRBD1 (6 bases). CDR3 length equals 18 residues. With 2 bases removed from V and 3 bases from J, the gap between germline ends came to 22 bases. Germline V gene data show CDR1 as SGHTA and CDR2 as FQGTGA. The CDR3 protein is CASSLPPILGAGEETQYF. CDR3 nucleotide sequence: TGTGCCAGCAGCTTACCGCCTATTTTGGGGGCAGGAGAAGAGACCCAGTACTTC.

The rearrangement uses TRBV7-9 and TRBJ1-2; D might be TRBD1 (6 bases). Germline V gene sequence: CDR1 SEHNR, CDR2 FQNEAQ (reference sequence). V was pared by 3 bases and J by 3 bases, with 17 bases between. The CDR3 contains 16 residues. The CDR3 is CASSFSGATEDYGYTF. CDR3 coding DNA: TGTGCCAGCAGCTTCTCAGGGGCGACGGAAGACTATGGCTACACCTTC.

This chain links TRBV7-9 with TRBJ2-7, with D possibly TRBD2 on 6 matching bases. Per germline, CDR1 SEHNR and CDR2 FQNEAQ (reference sequence). The CDR3 sequence is 13 residues long. V shed 5 bases and J shed 0 bases, with 8 bases lying between them. CDR3 in amino acids: CASSGRISYEQYF. DNA for the CDR3: TGTGCCAGCAGCGGGAGGATCTCCTACGAGCAGTACTTC.

This chain uses TRBV12-2 with TRBJ1-2; TRBD1, the table's D call, lacks a check against the DNA. TRBV12-2 is a pseudogene. The CDR3 runs to 17 residues. CDR3 residues: CASRLARQQGKNYGYTF. The CDR3 DNA reads as TGTGCAAGTCGCTTAGCACGACAACAGGGGAAAAACTATGGCTACACCTTC.

This sequence joins TRBV5-8 and TRBJ2-6, with 9 nucleotides matching TRBD1. V gave up 9 bases and J gave up 0 bases; unmatched junction bases: 10. The CDR3 consists of 17 residues. CDR1 and CDR2 from the germline V gene are SGHTS and YDEGEE. CDR3 in amino acids: CATGRDRAFSGANVLTF. The CDR3 bases are TGTGCCACCGGGCGGGACAGGGCCTTCTCTGGGGCCAACGTCCTGACTTTC.

The chain combines TRBV5-6 with TRBJ2-3, with 8 positions matching TRBD2. The trim removed 0 bases at V and 5 bases at J, leaving 8 bases unmatched. The germline V gene encodes CDR1 SGHDT and CDR2 YYEEEE. This CDR3 is built from 16 residues. This chain's CDR3 is CASSLGAGEEKDTQYF. CDR3 in DNA: TGTGCCAGCAGCTTGGGAGCGGGAGAGGAAAAAGATACGCAGTATTTT.

This clone has only one observation. The chain links TRBV5-1 to TRBJ2-1; D is perhaps TRBD1 (6 bases). Germline V lookup: CDR1 SGHRS, CDR2 YFSETQ. The CDR3 spans 14 residues. V lost 1 base and J lost 5, with 10 bases in between. The DNA for the CDR3 is TGCGCCAGCAGCTTGCTCCAGGGGAACAATGAGCAGTTCTTC. It specifies CASSLLQGNNEQFF.

The chain joins TRBV6-6 to TRBJ2-7; D is possibly TRBD2 (5 bases). This CDR3 has 13 residues. Germline CDR1 is MNHNY and CDR2 is SVGAGI (reference sequence). The V end was cut by 8 bases, the J end by 0 bases, with 11 bases between. Here the CDR3 reads CASLSGTSYEQYF. The CDR3 region has the DNA TGTGCCAGCCTATCGGGAACCTCCTACGAGCAGTACTTC.

The chain has TRBV19 and TRBJ2-7; D unresolved. The CDR3 spans 14 residues. Germline loops: CDR1 LNHDA, CDR2 SQIVND (reference sequence). With 7 bases removed from V and 0 bases from J, the gap between germline ends came to 13 bases. CDR3 coding DNA: TGTGCCAGTACCGACGACTCTAGCTCCTACGAGCAGTACTTC. Translated: CASTDDSSSYEQYF. Together with reference TRBV19 and TRBJ2-7, the CDR3 gives the full variable domain: DGGITQSPKYLFRKEGQNVTLSCEQNLNHDAMYWYRQDPGQGLRLIYYSQIVNDFQKGDIAEGYSVSREKKESFPLTVTSAQKNPTAFYLCASTDDSSSYEQYFGPGTRLTVT.

The rearrangement joins TRBV5-4 to TRBJ2-5; a possible D gene is TRBD2 (7 bases). This CDR3 region has 15 residues. Germline V gives CDR1 SGHNT, CDR2 YYREEE (reference sequence). The germline V and J ends were trimmed by 2 bases and 5 bases, with 16 bases remaining between them. The CDR3 bases are TGTGCCAGCAGCTTAAGAGGGGGGGCCGAGGAGACCCAGTACTTC. Translation gives CASSLRGGAEETQYF.

The chain is built from TRBV7-2 and TRBJ2-7, with 12 bases identical to TRBD1. CDR1 and CDR2 from the germline V gene are SGHTA and FQGNSA. This CDR3 contains 17 residues. With 1 base clipped from V and 7 bases from J, the junction kept 11 bases outside the gene matches. Here the CDR3 reads CASSLGRGDRGRREQYF. For the CDR3, the DNA is TGTGCCAGCAGCTTAGGCCGGGGGGACAGGGGGCGGAGGGAGCAGTACTTC.

This clone showed up just once. The J gene is TRBJ2-3, the V gene TRBV28, with 7 positions matching TRBD1. Germline lookup yields CDR1 MDHEN and CDR2 SYDVKM. This CDR3 is 11 amino acids long. V lost 4 bases and J lost 13; bases outside the gene matches: 5. The CDR3 region is CASSSDRDKYF. CDR3 bases: TGTGCCAGCAGTTCCGACAGGGATAAGTATTTT.

The V call is TRBV4-3, the J call TRBJ2-2, with D tentatively TRBD2 (6 bases). Trimming took off 0 bases at V and 5 bases at J, with 13 bases between the two ends. There are 16 residues in the CDR3. Germline V gene sequence: CDR1 LGHNA, CDR2 YSLEER. The CDR3 region is CASSQDQAGRTGELFF. The DNA for the CDR3 is TGCGCCAGCAGCCAAGATCAGGCAGGGAGGACCGGGGAGCTGTTTTTT.

V usage is TRBV5-4 and J usage is TRBJ2-1; 9 nucleotides match TRBD2. J gave up 5 bases and V 0 bases, and 3 bases lay outside the gene matches. CDR3 length equals 15 residues. Germline lookup yields CDR1 SGHNT and CDR2 YYREEE (reference sequence). CDR3 sequence: CASSLAPSGNNEQFF. CDR3 in DNA: TGTGCCAGCAGCTTGGCGCCTAGCGGGAACAATGAGCAGTTCTTC.